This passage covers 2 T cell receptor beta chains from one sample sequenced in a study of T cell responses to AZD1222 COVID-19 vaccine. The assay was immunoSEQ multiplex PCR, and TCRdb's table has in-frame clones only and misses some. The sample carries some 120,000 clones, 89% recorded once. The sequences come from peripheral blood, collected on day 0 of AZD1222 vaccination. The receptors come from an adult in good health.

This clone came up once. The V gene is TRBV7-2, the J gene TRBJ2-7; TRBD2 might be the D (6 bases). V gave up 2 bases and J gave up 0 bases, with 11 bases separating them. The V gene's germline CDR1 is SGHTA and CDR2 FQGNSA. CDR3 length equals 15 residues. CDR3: CASSLSGLSSYEQYF. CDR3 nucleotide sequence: TGTGCCAGCAGCTTAAGCGGGTTGAGCTCCTACGAGCAGTACTTC.

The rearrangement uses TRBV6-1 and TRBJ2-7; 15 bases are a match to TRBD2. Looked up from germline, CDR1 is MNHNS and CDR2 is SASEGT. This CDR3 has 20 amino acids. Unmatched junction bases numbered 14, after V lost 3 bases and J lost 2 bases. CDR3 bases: TGTGCCAGCAGTGATTCCGCCTACCTGGGACTAGCGGGAGGTGCCTACGAGCAGTACTTC. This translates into CASSDSAYLGLAGGAYEQYF.